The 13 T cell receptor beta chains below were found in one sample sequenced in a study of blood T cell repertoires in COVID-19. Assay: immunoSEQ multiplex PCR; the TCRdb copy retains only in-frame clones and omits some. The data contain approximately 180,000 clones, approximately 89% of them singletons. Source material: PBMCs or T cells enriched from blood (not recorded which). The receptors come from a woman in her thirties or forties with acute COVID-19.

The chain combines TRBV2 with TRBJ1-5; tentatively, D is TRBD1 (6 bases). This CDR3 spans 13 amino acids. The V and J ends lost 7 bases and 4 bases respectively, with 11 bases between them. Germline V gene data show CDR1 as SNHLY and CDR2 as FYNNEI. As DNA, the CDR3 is TGTGCCAGCAACTTCAGGGGTAATCAGCCCCAGCATTTT. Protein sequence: CASNFRGNQPQHF.

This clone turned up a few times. CDR3 coding DNA: TGTGCCAGCAGTGAAACCCACCACCGTCCCGGTGGCTACACCTTC. Its translation: CASSETHHRPGGYTF. This chain connects TRBV25-1 to TRBJ1-2; D uncertain. V lost 2 bases and J lost 7, with 17 bases in between. Germline CDR1 MGHDK, CDR2 SYGVNS. This CDR3 has 15 amino acids.

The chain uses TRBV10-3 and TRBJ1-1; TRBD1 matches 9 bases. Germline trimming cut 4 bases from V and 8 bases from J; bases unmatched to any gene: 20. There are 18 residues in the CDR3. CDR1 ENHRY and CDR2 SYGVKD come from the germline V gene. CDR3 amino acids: CAISGLGTGNAPRSEAFF. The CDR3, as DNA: TGTGCCATCAGTGGCTTAGGGACAGGGAACGCACCCCGATCCGAAGCTTTCTTT.

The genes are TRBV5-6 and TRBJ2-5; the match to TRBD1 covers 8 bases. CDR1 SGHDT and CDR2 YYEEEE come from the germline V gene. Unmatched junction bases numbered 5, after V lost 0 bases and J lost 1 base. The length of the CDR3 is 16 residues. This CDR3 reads CASSLGTGIPQETQYF. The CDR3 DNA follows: TGTGCCAGCAGCTTGGGGACAGGGATCCCCCAAGAGACCCAGTACTTC.

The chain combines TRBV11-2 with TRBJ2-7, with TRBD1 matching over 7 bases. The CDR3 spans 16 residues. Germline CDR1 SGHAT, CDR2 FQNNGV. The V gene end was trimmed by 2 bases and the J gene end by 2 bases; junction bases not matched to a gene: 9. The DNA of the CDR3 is TGTGCCAGCAGCTTATCCCACCTGACAGGGCCCTACGAGCAGTACTTC. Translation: CASSLSHLTGPYEQYF.

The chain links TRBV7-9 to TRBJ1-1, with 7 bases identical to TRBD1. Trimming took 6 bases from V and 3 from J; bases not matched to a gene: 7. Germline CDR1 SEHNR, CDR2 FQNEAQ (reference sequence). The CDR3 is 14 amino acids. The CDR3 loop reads CASSFRGLDTEAFF. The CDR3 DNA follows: TGTGCCAGCAGTTTCAGGGGGTTGGACACTGAAGCTTTCTTT.

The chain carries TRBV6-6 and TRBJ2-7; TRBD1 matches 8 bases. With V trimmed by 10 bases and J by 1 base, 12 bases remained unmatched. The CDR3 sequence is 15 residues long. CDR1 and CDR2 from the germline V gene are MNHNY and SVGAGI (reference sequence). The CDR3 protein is CATSRGGQGSYEQYF. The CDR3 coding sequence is TGTGCCACCTCCCGCGGTGGACAGGGTTCCTACGAGCAGTACTTC.

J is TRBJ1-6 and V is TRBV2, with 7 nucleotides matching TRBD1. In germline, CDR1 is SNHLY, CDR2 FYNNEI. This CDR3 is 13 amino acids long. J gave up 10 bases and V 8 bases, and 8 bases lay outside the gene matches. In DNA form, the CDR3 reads TGTGCCAGCCACGACAGGGTCAGGTCACCCCTCCACTTT. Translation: CASHDRVRSPLHF.

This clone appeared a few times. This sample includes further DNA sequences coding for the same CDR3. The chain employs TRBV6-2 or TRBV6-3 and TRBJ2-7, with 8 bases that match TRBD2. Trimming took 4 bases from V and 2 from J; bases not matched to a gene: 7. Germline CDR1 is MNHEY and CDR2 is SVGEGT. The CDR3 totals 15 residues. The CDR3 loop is CASSLSGRGPYEQYF. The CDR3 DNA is TGTGCCAGCAGTTTAAGCGGGAGAGGCCCCTACGAGCAGTACTTC.

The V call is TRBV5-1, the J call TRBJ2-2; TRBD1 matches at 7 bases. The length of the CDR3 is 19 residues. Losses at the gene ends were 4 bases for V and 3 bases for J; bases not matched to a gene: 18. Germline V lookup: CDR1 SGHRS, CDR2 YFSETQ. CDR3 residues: CASSRNVDRARYDTGELFF. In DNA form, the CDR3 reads TGCGCCAGCAGCCGCAACGTTGACAGGGCCAGATACGACACCGGGGAGCTGTTTTTT.

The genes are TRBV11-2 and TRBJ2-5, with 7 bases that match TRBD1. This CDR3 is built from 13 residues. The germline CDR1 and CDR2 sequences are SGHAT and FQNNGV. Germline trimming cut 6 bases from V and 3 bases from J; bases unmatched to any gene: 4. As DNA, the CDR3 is TGTGCCAGCAGACCGACAGGGAAAGAGACCCAGTACTTC. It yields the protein CASRPTGKETQYF.

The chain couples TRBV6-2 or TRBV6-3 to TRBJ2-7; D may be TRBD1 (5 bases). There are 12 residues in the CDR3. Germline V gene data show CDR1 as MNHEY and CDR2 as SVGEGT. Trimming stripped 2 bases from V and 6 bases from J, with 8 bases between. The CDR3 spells CASSYVGAEQYF. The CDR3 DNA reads TGTGCCAGCAGTTACGTTGGGGCCGAGCAGTACTTC.

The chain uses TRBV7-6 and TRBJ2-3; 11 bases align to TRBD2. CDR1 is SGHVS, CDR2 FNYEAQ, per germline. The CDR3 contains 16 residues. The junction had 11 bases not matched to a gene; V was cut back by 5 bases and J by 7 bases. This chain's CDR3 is CASSGGTSGSSYTQYF. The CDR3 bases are TGTGCCAGCAGCGGTGGGACTAGCGGCTCTTCCTATACGCAGTATTTT. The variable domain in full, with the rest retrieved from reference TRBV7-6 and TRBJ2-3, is GAGVSQSPRYKVTKRGQDVALRCDPISGHVSLYWYRQALGQGPEFLTYFNYEAQQDKSGLPNDRFSAERPEGSISTLTIQRTEQRDSAMYRCASSGGTSGSSYTQYFGPGTRLTVL.